This TCR beta chain was documented in a study of blood T cell repertoires in COVID-19. Study overall: The United States, Italy and Spain supplied acute and convalescent COVID-19 samples. PBMCs, B-cell-depleted T cells, or T cells were the source of the cDNA or gDNA that made up the material.

Per the study methods: Reference gene primer amplification yielded estimated nucleated cell counts. Clones were read by immunoSEQ multiplex PCR, and TCRdb kept only the in-frame ones, dropping some. V and J calls and clone size are given by that table; D and trimming were obtained from the DNA. The sample holds about 160,000 clones, 88% seen once. Germline lookup yields CDR1 SGHNT and CDR2 YYREEE (reference sequence). The CDR3 runs to 14 residues. Trimming took 5 bases from V and 6 from J; bases not matched to a gene: 6. Cohorts were assigned according to the clinical history that participants reported.

The sequenced sample consisted of PBMCs or T cells enriched from blood (not recorded which). The source of this sequence is a woman in her forties or fifties who had recovered from COVID-19. The chain combines TRBV5-4 with TRBJ2-3, with TRBD2 matching 10 bases. The CDR3 DNA is TGTGCCAGCAGGACCAGCGGGGGGGCTGATACGCAGTATTTT. The encoded protein is CASRTSGGADTQYF.